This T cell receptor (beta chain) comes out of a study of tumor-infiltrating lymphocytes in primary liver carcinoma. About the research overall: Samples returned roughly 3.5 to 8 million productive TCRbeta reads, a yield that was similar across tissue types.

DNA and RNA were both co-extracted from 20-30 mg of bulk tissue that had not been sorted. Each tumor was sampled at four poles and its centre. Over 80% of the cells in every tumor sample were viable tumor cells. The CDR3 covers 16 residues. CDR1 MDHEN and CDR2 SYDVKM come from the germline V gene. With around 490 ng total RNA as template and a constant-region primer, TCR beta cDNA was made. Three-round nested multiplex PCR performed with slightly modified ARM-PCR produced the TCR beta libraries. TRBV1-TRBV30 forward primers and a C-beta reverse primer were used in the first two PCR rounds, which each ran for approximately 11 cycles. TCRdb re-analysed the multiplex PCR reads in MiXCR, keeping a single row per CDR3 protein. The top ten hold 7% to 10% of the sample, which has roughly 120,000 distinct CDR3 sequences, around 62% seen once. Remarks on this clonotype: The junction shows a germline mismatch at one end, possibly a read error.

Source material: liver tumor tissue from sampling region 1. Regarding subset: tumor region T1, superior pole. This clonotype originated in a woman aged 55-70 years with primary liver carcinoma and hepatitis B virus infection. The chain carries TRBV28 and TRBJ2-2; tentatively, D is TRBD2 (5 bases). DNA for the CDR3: TGTGCCAGCAGTGTACGGACGGCCACTAACACCGGGGAGCTGCTTTTT. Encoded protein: CASSVRTATNTGELLF.